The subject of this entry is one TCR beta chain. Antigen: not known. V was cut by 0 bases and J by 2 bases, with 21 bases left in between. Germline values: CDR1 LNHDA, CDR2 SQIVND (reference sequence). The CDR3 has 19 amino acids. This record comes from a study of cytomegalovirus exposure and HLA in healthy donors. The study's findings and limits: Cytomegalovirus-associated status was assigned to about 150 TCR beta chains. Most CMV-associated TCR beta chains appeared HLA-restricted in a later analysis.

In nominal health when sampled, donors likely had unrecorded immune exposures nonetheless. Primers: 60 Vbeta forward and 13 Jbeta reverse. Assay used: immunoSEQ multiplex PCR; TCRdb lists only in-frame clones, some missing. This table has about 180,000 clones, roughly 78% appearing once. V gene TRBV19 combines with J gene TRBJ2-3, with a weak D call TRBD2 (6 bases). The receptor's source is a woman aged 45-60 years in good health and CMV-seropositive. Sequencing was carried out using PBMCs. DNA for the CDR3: TGTGCCAGTAGTATAGATTCCGCCGGGGCGGGGCGATCCACAGATACGCAGTATTTT. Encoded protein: CASSIDSAGAGRSTDTQYF.